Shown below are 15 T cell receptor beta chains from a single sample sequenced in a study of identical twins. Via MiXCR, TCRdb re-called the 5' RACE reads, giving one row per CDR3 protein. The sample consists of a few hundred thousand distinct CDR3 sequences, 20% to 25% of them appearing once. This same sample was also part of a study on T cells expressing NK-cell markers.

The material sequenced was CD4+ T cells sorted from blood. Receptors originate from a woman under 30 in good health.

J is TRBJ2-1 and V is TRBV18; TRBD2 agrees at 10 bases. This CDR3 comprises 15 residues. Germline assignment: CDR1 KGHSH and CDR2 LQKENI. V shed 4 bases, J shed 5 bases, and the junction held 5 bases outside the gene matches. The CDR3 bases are TGTGCCAGCTCACAACTAGCGGGAAGGAACAATGAGCAGTTCTTC. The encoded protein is CASSQLAGRNNEQFF.

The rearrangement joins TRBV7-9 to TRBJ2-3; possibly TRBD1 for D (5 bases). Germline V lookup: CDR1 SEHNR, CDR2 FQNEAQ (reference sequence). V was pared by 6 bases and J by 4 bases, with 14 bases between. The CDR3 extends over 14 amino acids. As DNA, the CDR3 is TGTGCCAGCAGACCCCAGGGCATCGCAGATACGCAGTATTTT. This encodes CASRPQGIADTQYF.

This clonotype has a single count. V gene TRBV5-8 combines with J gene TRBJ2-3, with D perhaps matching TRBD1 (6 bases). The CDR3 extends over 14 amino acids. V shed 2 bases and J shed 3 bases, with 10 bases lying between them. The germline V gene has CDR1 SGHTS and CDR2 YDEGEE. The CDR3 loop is CASSFYRATDTQYF. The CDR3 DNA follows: TGTGCCAGCAGCTTCTACAGGGCGACAGATACGCAGTATTTT.

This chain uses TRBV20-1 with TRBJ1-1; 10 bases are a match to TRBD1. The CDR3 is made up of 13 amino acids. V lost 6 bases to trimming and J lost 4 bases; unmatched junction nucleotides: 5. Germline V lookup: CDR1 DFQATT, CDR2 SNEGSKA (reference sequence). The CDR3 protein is CSALRTGGTEAFF. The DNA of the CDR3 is TGCAGTGCCCTTCGGACAGGGGGCACTGAAGCTTTCTTT.

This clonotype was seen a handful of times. DNA of the CDR3: TGTGCCAGCAGCTTGGAATATAACACTGAAGCTTTCTTT. Amino acid sequence: CASSLEYNTEAFF. The chain employs TRBV7-9 and TRBJ1-1; unclear D gene. Per the germline V gene, CDR1 is SEHNR and CDR2 is FQNEAQ (reference sequence). V was trimmed by 3 bases and J by 2 bases, leaving 7 bases between them. CDR3 length equals 13 residues.

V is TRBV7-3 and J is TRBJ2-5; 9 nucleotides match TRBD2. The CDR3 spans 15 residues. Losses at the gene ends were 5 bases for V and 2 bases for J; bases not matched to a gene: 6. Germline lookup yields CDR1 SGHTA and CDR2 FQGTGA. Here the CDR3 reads CASSRLAGGQETQYF. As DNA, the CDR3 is TGTGCCAGCAGCAGACTTGCGGGGGGGCAAGAGACCCAGTACTTC.

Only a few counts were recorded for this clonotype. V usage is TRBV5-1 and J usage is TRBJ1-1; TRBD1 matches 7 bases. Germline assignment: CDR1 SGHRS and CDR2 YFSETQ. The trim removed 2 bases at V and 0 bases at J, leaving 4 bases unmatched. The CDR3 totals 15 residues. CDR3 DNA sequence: TGCGCCAGCAGCTTTACGACAGGGATGAACACTGAAGCTTTCTTT. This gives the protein CASSFTTGMNTEAFF.

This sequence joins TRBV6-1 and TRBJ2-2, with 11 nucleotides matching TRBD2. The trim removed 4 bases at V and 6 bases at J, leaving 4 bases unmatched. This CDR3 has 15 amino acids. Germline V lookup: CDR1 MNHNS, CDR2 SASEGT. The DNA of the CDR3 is TGTGCCAGCAGTGGAACTAGCGGGAGTCCCGGGGAGCTGTTTTTT. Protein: CASSGTSGSPGELFF.

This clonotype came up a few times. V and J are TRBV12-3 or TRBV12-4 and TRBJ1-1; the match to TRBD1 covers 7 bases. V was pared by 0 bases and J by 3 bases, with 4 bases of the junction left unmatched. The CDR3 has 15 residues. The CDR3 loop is CASSLAQGVDTEAFF. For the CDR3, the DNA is TGTGCCAGCAGTTTAGCCCAGGGGGTGGACACTGAAGCTTTCTTT.

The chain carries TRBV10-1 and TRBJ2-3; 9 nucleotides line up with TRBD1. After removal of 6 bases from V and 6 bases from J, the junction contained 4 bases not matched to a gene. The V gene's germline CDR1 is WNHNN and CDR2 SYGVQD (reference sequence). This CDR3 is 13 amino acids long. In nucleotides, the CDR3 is TGCGCCAGCAGGGGACAGGGTGGCGATACGCAGTATTTT. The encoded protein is CASRGQGGDTQYF.

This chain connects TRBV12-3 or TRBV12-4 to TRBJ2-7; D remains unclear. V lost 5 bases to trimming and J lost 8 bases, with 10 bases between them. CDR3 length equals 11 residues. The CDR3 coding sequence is TGTGCCAGCAGTCACCGCGAAAAGCAGTACTTC. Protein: CASSHREKQYF.

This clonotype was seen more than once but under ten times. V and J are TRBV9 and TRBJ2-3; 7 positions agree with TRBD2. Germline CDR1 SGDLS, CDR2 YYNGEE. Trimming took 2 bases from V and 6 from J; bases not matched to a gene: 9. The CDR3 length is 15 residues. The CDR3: CASSVASGFGDTQYF. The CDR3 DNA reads TGTGCCAGCAGCGTCGCTAGCGGTTTCGGGGATACGCAGTATTTT.

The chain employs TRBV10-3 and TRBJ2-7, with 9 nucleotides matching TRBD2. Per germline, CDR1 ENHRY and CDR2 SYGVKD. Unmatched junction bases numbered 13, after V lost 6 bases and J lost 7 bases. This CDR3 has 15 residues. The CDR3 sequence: CAISLAGASVGEQYF. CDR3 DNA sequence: TGTGCCATCAGCTTAGCGGGGGCTTCTGTGGGAGAGCAGTACTTC.

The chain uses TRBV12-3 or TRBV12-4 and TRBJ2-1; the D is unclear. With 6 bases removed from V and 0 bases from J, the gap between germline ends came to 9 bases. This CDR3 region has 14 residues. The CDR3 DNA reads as TGTGCCAGCAGACCCGGGCGCTCCTACAATGAGCAGTTCTTC. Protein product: CASRPGRSYNEQFF.

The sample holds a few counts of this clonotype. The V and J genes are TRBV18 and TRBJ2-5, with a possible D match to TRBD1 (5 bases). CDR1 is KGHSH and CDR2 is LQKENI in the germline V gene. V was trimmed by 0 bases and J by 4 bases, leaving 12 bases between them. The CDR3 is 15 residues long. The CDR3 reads CASSPPGLLSETQYF. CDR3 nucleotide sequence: TGTGCCAGCTCACCACCGGGGCTACTGTCAGAGACCCAGTACTTC.